This is a list of T cell receptor beta chains from one sample in a study of T cell responses to AZD1222 COVID-19 vaccine. Profiled with immunoSEQ multiplex PCR; TCRdb holds only in-frame clones, not every one. The data contain about 120,000 clones, about 89% of them singletons. The sequencing used peripheral blood, collected on day 0 of AZD1222 vaccination. The origin of the receptors is an adult in good health. The conserved cysteine and the conserved F or W are not part of the CDR3 here.

J | V | CDR3
TRBJ2-7 | TRBV30 | ACWTGNTYEQY
TRBJ1-1 | TRBV19 | ASSKMPGQGEAF
TRBJ2-7 | TRBV6-6 | ASTRAPRGRPTREQY
TRBJ2-2 | TRBV28 | ASSFRGVTGELF
TRBJ2-7 | TRBV5-1 | ASTGDAPYEQY
TRBJ1-1 | TRBV19 | ASMAGAFEAF
TRBJ2-7 | TRBV29-1 | SVTPGQGGEQY
TRBJ1-2 | TRBV7-9 | ASSFILPRASGN
TRBJ1-2 | TRBV5-1 | ANLGSTMAGT
TRBJ1-6 | TRBV10-3 | ATMTPDSPLH
TRBJ2-3 | TRBV19 | ASRKPSTDTQY
TRBJ1-6 | TRBV6-5 | ASTRTPYNSPLH
TRBJ2-7 | TRBV30 | AWSVEGGSYEQY
TRBJ1-2 | TRBV5-6 | ASSFPHSRGFGYT
TRBJ2-7 | TRBV27 | ASSFYIGSGKGARSYEQY
TRBJ2-6 | TRBV6-5 | ATRPPGANVLT
TRBJ1-1 | TRBV27 | ASSLSIQVGDSEAF
TRBJ1-1 | TRBV19 | ASSIALNTEAF
TRBJ1-5 | TRBV19 | ASSLQGTGNQPQH
TRBJ2-5 | TRBV6-5 | ASRAGTQAIQY
TRBJ1-1 | TRBV10-3 | AISVGGDTEAF
TRBJ1-5 | TRBV15 | ATSRDSRRGSNQPQH
TRBJ2-5 | TRBV28 | ASSLKLGETQY
TRBJ2-7 | TRBV2 | ASSLQGGIHEQY
TRBJ1-2 | TRBV18 | ASSPSGTLGEGYT
TRBJ1-2 | TRBV7-3 | ASSLTPGQSDGYT
TRBJ1-2 | TRBV7-9 | ASSSGQGGLYGYT
TRBJ1-5 | TRBV28 | AGEPRGRGENQPQH
TRBJ1-5 | TRBV7-9 | ASSDVNQPQH
TRBJ1-2 | TRBV19 | ASSISANYGYT
TRBJ2-7 | TRBV27 | ASSPSQGYEQY
TRBJ2-5 | TRBV5-1 | ASKGSRQETQY
TRBJ2-2 | TRBV7-6 | ASSFFGIRGELF
TRBJ2-3 | TRBV24-1 | ATSESTDTQY
TRBJ2-5 | TRBV10-3 | AISESRRQKQETQY
TRBJ1-5 | TRBV5-8 | ASSLWQNNQPQH
TRBJ2-6 | TRBV18 | ASSSASGANVLT
TRBJ2-7 | TRBV20-1 | SASPGQTIYEQY
TRBJ1-5 | TRBV6-1 | ASSEPSTPNQPQH
TRBJ2-7 | TRBV27 | ASSSSPDPDHEQY
TRBJ1-2 | TRBV5-1 | ASSLEAGSGYT
TRBJ1-2 | TRBV28 | ASSPWGANYGYT
TRBJ2-5 | TRBV7-8 | ASQGLAGGTQY
TRBJ1-4 | TRBV6-2/TRBV6-3 | ASSWDNLYNEKLF
TRBJ1-1 | TRBV29-1 | SVGVGQVNTEAF
TRBJ1-2 | TRBV29-1 | SVQIDRLEGYT
TRBJ1-1 | TRBV18 | ASLRGTERNTEAF
TRBJ2-1 | TRBV10-3 | AIRGTDNEQF
TRBJ2-3 | TRBV30 | AWSPLSGVTDTQY
TRBJ2-1 | TRBV7-2 | ASSRRLGGNEQF